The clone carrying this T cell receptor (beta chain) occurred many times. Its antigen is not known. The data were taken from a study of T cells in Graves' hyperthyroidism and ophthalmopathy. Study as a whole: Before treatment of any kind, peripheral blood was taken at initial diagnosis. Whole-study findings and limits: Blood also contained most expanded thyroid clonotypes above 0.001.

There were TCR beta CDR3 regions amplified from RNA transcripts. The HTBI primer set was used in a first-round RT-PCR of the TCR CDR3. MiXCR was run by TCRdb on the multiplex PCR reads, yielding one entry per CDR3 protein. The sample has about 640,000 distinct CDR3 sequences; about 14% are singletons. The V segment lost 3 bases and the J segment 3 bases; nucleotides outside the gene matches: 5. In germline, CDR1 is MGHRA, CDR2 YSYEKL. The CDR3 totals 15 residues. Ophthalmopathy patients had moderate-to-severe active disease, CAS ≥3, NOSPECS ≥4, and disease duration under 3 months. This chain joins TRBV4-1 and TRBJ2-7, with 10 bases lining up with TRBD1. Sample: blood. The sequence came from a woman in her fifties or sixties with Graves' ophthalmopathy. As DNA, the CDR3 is TGCGCCAGCAGCCACATGCGGACAGGGGGCTACGAGCAGTACTTC. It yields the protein CASSHMRTGGYEQYF.